A selection of T cell receptor beta chains follows, all from one sample in a study of blood T cell repertoires in COVID-19. Assay: immunoSEQ multiplex PCR; the TCRdb copy retains only in-frame clones and omits some. Of about 380,000 clones listed, about 90% were seen once; the top ten hold 5% to 8.5%. The sequencing sample was made of peripheral blood. The receptors here all came from a man younger than 35 with active or convalescent COVID-19. Each CDR3 is given with its conserved first and last residue. D genes are given only for firm matches. Size values are once, few and many counts, or a class for expanded clones, and some rows have none.

V	J	size	D	DNA	CDR3
TRBV12-5	TRBJ1-2	-	-	TGTGCTAGTGGCCGGGACTCCCGCTATGGCTACACCTTC	CASGRDSRYGYTF
TRBV28	TRBJ2-6	-	-	TGTGCCAGCAGTCCGGAGGGACGTCTTTCTGGGGCCAACGTGCTGACTTTC	CASSPEGRLSGANVLTF
TRBV7-3	TRBJ2-3	-	-	TGTGCCAGCAGCTTAGTGGGGGCTGCAGATACGCAGTATTTT	CASSLVGAADTQYF
TRBV7-2	TRBJ2-3	-	TRBD2	TGTGCCAGCAGCTCCTACGGACTAGCGGGGGGCCGGGATACGCAGTATTTT	CASSSYGLAGGRDTQYF
TRBV5-1	TRBJ2-3	few	-	TGCGCCAGCAGCTCCTCCGGCGGGTCTGGCACAGATACGCAGTATTTT	CASSSSGGSGTDTQYF
TRBV7-6	TRBJ1-6	-	-	TGTGCCAGCAGCTCCGGTGATGTCCTATATAATTCACCCCTCCACTTT	CASSSGDVLYNSPLHF
TRBV18	TRBJ1-4	-	-	TGTGCCAGCTCACCACCGAGGCAGGGGCTTAATGAAAAACTGTTTTTT	CASSPPRQGLNEKLFF
TRBV18	TRBJ2-7	-	-	TGTGCCAGCTCACCGGGGACATACGAGCAGTACTTC	CASSPGTYEQYF
TRBV28	TRBJ1-4	-	-	TGTGCCAGCAGTTTTCTCCGGTATACGCCTAATGAAAAACTGTTTTTT	CASSFLRYTPNEKLFF
TRBV29-1	TRBJ1-1	-	-	TGCAGCTCGGGGAATATACGGGACACTGAAGCTTTCTTT	CSSGNIRDTEAFF
TRBV19	TRBJ2-7	-	TRBD1	TGTGCCAGTAGTATAGATCTACAGGGGGCCTACGAGCAGTACTTC	CASSIDLQGAYEQYF
TRBV24-1	TRBJ1-2	-	TRBD1	TGTGCCACCAGTGATGGGGGACAGTTTTATGGCTACACCTTC	CATSDGGQFYGYTF
TRBV29-1	TRBJ1-1	-	TRBD1	TGCAGCGTTAACAGGGGTGAGTACACTGAAGCTTTCTTT	CSVNRGEYTEAFF
TRBV19	TRBJ2-7	-	-	TGTGCCAGTAGTATCAGGGGCCCTACAGGGATCTACGAGCAGTACTTC	CASSIRGPTGIYEQYF
TRBV4-1	TRBJ1-1	once	-	TGCGCCAGCAGCACCCAGAGGGCTGAAGCTTTCTTT	CASSTQRAEAFF
TRBV7-8	TRBJ1-2	-	-	TGTGCCAGCACTCCCGGGGACTATGGCTACACCTTC	CASTPGDYGYTF
TRBV24-1	TRBJ2-5	-	TRBD2	TGTGCCACCAGTGTCTTGGGAGCGGGGTACCAAGAGACCCAGTACTTC	CATSVLGAGYQETQYF
TRBV3-1/TRBV3-2	TRBJ1-4	once	TRBD1	TGTGCCAGCAGCCCCCCATGGGGACAGGCCCAAATTGCAACTAATGAAAAACTGTTTTTT	CASSPPWGQAQIATNEKLFF
TRBV28	TRBJ1-1	once	TRBD1	TGTGCCAGCAGACGCCACAGGGGGCTGTCTGAAGCTTTCTTT	CASRRHRGLSEAFF
TRBV5-6	TRBJ1-5	-	-	TGTGCCAGCAGCTTCCAGGGTAAATCATGGGATCAGCCCCAGCATTTT	CASSFQGKSWDQPQHF
TRBV4-1	TRBJ1-6	-	-	TGCGCCAGCAGCCAAGATTACTTGAGGCCCCTCCACTTT	CASSQDYLRPLHF
TRBV14	TRBJ1-1	once	TRBD1	TGTGCCAGCAGCCTTCGGACAGGGAGGGACACTGAAGCTTTCTTT	CASSLRTGRDTEAFF
TRBV6-5	TRBJ1-6	-	-	TGTGCCAGCAAAACAGGCTTCTATAATTCACCCCTCCACTTT	CASKTGFYNSPLHF
TRBV7-9	TRBJ2-7	-	TRBD1	TGTGCCAGCAGCTTAGACAGGGGGTCCTACGAGCAGTACTTC	CASSLDRGSYEQYF
TRBV10-2	TRBJ2-7	-	-	TGCGCCAGCAAAACAAAGGGGCCTCTTCGGCACGAGCAGTACTTC	CASKTKGPLRHEQYF
TRBV7-2	TRBJ1-2	-	-	TGTGCCAGCAGAGACGCGGGTTCGTATGGCTACACCTTC	CASRDAGSYGYTF
TRBV5-1	TRBJ1-2	-	TRBD1	TGCGCCAGCAGCTTACAGACAGGGCTGGCTAACTATGGCTACACCTTC	CASSLQTGLANYGYTF
TRBV20-1	TRBJ1-1	-	-	TGCAGTGCTTGTGGGCCGGCGGAGACTGAAGCTTTCTTT	CSACGPAETEAFF
TRBV19	TRBJ1-5	-	TRBD1	TGTGCCAGTAGTAAGACAGGGGATCTTGCCCAGCCCCAGCATTTT	CASSKTGDLAQPQHF
TRBV7-9	TRBJ1-3	-	-	TGTGCCAGCAGCTTAGCCCGGGTCTCTGGAAACACCATATATTTT	CASSLARVSGNTIYF
TRBV24-1	TRBJ2-1	-	TRBD1	TGTGCCACCAGTGATTCCCGGGACAGGGGTTCTACCTACAATGAGCAGTTCTTC	CATSDSRDRGSTYNEQFF
TRBV29-1	TRBJ2-1	-	TRBD2	TGCAGCGTTGAAGTTGGTGCTAGCGGGGTTAACAATGAGCAGTTCTTC	CSVEVGASGVNNEQFF
TRBV6-6	TRBJ1-6	-	-	TGTGCCAGCAGCTCATCCGGGAGCTATAATTCACCCCTCCACTTT	CASSSSGSYNSPLHF